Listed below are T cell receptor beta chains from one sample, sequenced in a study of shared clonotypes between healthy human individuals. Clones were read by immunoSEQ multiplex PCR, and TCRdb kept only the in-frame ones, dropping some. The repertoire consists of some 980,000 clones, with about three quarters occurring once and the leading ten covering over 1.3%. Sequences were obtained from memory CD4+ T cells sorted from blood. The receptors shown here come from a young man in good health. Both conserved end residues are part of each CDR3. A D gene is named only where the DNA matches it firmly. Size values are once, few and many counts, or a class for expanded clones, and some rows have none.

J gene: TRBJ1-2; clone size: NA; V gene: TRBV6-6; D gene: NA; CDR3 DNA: TGTGCCAGCAGTCCGCGCACTCGGGAGAGCTATGGCTACACCTTC; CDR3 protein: CASSPRTRESYGYTF
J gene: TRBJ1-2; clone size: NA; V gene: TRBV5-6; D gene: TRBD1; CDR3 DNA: TGTGCCAGCAGCATGCCGGACAGGGGAAGTGGAGGCTACACCTTC; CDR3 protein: CASSMPDRGSGGYTF
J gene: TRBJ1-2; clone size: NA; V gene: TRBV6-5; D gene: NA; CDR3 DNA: TGTGCCAGCAGCCCCAGACAGAACTATGGCTACACCTTC; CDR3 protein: CASSPRQNYGYTF
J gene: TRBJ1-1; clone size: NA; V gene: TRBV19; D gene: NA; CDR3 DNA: TGTGCCAGTAGTATCTCCACCCTTTACACTGAAGCTTTCTTT; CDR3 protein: CASSISTLYTEAFF
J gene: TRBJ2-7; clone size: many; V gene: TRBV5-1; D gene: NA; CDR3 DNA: TGCGCCAGCAGCTTTTCAGGGGATATCGAGCAGTACTTC; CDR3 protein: CASSFSGDIEQYF
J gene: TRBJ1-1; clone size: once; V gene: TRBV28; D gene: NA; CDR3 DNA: TGTGCCACCCAAGGGGCTTTCGCTGAAGCTTTCTTT; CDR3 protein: CATQGAFAEAFF
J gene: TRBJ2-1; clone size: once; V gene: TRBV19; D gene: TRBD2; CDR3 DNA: TGTGCCAGTAGTTCCCCGGGACTAGCGGTCGATGAGCAGTTCTTC; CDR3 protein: CASSSPGLAVDEQFF
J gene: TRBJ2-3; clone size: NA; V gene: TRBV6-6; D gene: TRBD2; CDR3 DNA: TGTGCCAGCAGTTACTCCCCCGGGAGGAGCACAGATACGCAGTATTTT; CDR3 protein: CASSYSPGRSTDTQYF
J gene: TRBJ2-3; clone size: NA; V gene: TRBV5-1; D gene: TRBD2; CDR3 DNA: TGCGCCAGCAGCTTGGCCACTAGCGGGGGCGCAGATACGCAGTATTTT; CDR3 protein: CASSLATSGGADTQYF
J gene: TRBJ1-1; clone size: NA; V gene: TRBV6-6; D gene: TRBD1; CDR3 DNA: TGTGCCAGCACCAGGACAGGGGGCCAAGCTTTCTTT; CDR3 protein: CASTRTGGQAFF
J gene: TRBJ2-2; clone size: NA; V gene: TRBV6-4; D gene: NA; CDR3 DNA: TGTGCCAGCATCACCTTTCCGGGAGCGGGTACCGGGGAGCTGTTTTTT; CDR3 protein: CASITFPGAGTGELFF
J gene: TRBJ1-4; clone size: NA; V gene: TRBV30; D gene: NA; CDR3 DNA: TGTGCCTGGAGCCAAGGAGCGCAGAGTAATGAAAAACTGTTTTTT; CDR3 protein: CAWSQGAQSNEKLFF
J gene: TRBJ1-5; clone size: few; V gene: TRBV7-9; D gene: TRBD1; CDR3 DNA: TGTGCCAGCAGCCGAGAACAGGGGATCGGAGGTCAGCCCCAGCATTTT; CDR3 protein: CASSREQGIGGQPQHF
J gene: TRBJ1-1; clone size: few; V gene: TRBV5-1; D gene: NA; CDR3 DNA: TGCGCCAGCAGCTTGGGAAACACCGCACTGAACACTGAAGCTTTCTTT; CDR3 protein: CASSLGNTALNTEAFF
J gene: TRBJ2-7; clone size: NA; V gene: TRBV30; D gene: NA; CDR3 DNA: TGTGCCTGGTGCCAACGCTCAGGGTACGAGCAGTACTTC; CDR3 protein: CAWCQRSGYEQYF
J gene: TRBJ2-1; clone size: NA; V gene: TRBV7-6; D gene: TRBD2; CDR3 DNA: TGTGCCAGCGGAAAGGGGACTAGCGGAACCTACAATGAGCAGTTCTTC; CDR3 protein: CASGKGTSGTYNEQFF
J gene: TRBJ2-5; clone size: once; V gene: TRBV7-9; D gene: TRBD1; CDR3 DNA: TGTGCCAGCAGCCGGGACAGCCAGGAGACCCAGTACTTC; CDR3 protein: CASSRDSQETQYF
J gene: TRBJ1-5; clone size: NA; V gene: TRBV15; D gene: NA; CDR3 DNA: TGTGCCACCAGCAGAGAACGAGTTTTTGGCAATCAGCCCCAGCATTTT; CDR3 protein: CATSRERVFGNQPQHF
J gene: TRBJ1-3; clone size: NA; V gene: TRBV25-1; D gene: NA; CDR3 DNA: TGTGCCAGCCTATCCTCTGGAAACACCATATATTTT; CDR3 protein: CASLSSGNTIYF
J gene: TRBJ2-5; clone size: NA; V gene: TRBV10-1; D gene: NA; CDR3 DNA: TGCGCCAGCAGTGAAGGAGGCGCGGAGACCCAGTACTTC; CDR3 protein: CASSEGGAETQYF
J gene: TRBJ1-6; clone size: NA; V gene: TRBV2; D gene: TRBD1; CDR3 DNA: TGTGCCAGCAGCCCCGACAGGGTTAATTCACCCCTCCACTTT; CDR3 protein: CASSPDRVNSPLHF
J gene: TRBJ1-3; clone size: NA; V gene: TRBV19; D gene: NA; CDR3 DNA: TGTGCCAGTAGGATAAATGGTGGAAACACCATATATTTT; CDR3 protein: CASRINGGNTIYF
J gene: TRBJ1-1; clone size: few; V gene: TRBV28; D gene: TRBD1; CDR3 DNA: TGTGCCAGCACCCCCGGACAGGGCCCTACTGAAGCTTTCTTT; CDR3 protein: CASTPGQGPTEAFF
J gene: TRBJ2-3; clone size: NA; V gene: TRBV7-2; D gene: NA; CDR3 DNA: TGTGCCAGCAGCTCCGGGACTGGGAGAGGCACAGATACGCAGTATTTT; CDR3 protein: CASSSGTGRGTDTQYF
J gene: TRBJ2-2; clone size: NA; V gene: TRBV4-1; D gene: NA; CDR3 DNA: TGCGCCAGCAGAGGAGCTTTGAACACCGGGGAGCTGTTTTTT; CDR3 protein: CASRGALNTGELFF
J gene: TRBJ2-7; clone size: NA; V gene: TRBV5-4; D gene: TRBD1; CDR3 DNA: TGTGCCAGCAGCATTTGGGGACAGCCCTACGAGCAGTACTTC; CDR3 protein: CASSIWGQPYEQYF
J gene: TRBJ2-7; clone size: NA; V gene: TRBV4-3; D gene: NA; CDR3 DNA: TGCGCCAGCAGCGGGCAGGTTTTTGACTACGAGCAGTACTTC; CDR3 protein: CASSGQVFDYEQYF
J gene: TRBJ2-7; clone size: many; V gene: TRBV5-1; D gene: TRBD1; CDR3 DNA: TGCGCCAGCAGCTCCCCGGGACAGGGGTTCTCCTACGAGCAGTACTTC; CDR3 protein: CASSSPGQGFSYEQYF
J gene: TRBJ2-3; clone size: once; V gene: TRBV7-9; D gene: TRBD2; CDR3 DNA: TGTGCCAGCAGCACCGCAGCAAGCGGGGGCACAGATACGCAGTATTTT; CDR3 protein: CASSTAASGGTDTQYF
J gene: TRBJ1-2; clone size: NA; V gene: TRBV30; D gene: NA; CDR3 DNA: TGTGCCTGGAGTGCCCAGGGGTCTCCTGGCTACACCTTC; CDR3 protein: CAWSAQGSPGYTF
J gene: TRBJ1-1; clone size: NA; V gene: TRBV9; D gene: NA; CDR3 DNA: TGTGCCAGCAGCGTCCAACCCCTGAACACTGAAGCTTTCTTT; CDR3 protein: CASSVQPLNTEAFF
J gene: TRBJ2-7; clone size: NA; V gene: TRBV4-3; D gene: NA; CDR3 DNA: TGCGCCAGCAGCCCTCCGAGGGACAAACTTTACGAGCAGTACTTC; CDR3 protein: CASSPPRDKLYEQYF
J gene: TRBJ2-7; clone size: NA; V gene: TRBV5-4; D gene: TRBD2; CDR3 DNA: TGCGCCAGCAGCCAAGATAGACTAGCGGGCTACGAGCAGTACTTC; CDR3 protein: CASSQDRLAGYEQYF
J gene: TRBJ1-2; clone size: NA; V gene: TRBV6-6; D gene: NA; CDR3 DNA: TGTGCCAGCAACCCCGCAGGGTACTATGGCTACACCTTC; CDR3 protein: CASNPAGYYGYTF
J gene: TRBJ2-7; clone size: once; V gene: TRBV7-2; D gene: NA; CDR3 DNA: TGTGCCAGCAGCCTGACGGGCACCTCCTATCGGGACTTC; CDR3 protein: CASSLTGTSYRDF
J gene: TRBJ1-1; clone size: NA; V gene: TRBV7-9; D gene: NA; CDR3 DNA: TGTGCCAGCAGCTTTTTGGCGAACACTGAAGCTTTCTTT; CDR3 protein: CASSFLANTEAFF
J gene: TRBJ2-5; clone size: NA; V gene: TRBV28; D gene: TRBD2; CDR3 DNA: TGTGCCAGCAGTTCCTGGACTAGCGGGGGGCAAGAGACCCAGTACTTC; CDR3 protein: CASSSWTSGGQETQYF
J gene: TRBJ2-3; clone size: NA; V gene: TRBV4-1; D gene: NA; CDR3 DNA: TGCGCCAGCAGCCAGGTAATGGATACGCAGTATTTT; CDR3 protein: CASSQVMDTQYF
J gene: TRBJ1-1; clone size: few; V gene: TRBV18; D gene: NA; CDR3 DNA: TGTGCCAGCTCACCTGGGACACCGAACACTGAAGCTTTCTTT; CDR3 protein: CASSPGTPNTEAFF
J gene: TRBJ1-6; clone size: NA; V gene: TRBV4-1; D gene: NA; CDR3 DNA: TGCGCCAGCAGCCAAGAATTTGGACCCCTCCACTTT; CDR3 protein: CASSQEFGPLHF